This T cell receptor (beta chain) was documented in a study of blood T cell repertoires in COVID-19. In the study overall: Whether acute or convalescent, the COVID-19 samples came from the United States, Italy and Spain.

Per the study methods: Estimates of nucleated cell counts were drawn from the amplification of reference gene primers. TCRdb's copy holds only in-frame clones and misses some; the assay was immunoSEQ multiplex PCR. V and J calls and clone size are given by that table; D and trimming were obtained from the DNA. The sample records over 130,000 clones, about 85% being singletons. Followed longitudinally, the Seattle patients had been enrolled during active infection. The CDR3 sequence is 14 residues long. Per germline, CDR1 SGHRS and CDR2 YFSETQ. V gave up 1 base and J gave up 6 bases, with 13 bases separating them.

The receptor was derived from a human donor with COVID-19, enrolled during active disease. The donor label of this sample is uncertain. The sample was peripheral blood. The rearrangement joins TRBV5-1 to TRBJ1-2; tentative D call: TRBD1 (5 bases). CDR3 DNA sequence: TGCGCCAGCAGCTTGCTTCAGGGTGAGGATGGCTACACCTTC. Protein product: CASSLLQGEDGYTF.